Sequencing of this TCR beta chain was carried out in a study of T cell repertoires in cytomegalovirus infection. Background on the study: Public TCR beta signatures indicated both CMV infection and matching HLA type.

About this clonotype itself: Its antigen is as yet unknown.

Each CDR3 protein gets one entry after TCRdb re-called the reads with MiXCR. Of about 360,000 distinct CDR3 sequences in the sample, around a sixth were seen once. Study-level points and caveats: Carriers of CMV and the relevant HLA type were discriminated by public TCR beta frequency. CMV-specific HLA-C-restricted TCR beta clonotypes dominated the ex vivo response.

Germline V CDR1 and CDR2: MDHEN, SYDVKM. The CDR3 covers 12 residues. V dropped 3 bases and J dropped 11 bases, with 8 bases sitting between them. The receptor was isolated from a human donor in good health (CMV status not recorded). Some clones in this sample may be carry-over from other donors' samples. The chain couples TRBV28 to TRBJ1-6, with D unclear. Sequenced: PBMCs. CDR3 sequence: CASSLSSTPLHF. The DNA for the CDR3 is TGTGCCAGCAGTTTGTCTAGTACACCCCTCCACTTT.